These T cell receptor beta chains were read from a single sample in a study of identical twins. TCRdb re-called the 5' RACE reads with MiXCR, one entry per CDR3 protein. The table lists 1,800,000 or so distinct CDR3 sequences, around 33% of them singletons. The specimen was cord blood. These receptors all stem from a newborn girl in good health. Each CDR3 is given with its conserved first and last residue. Fields, in order: clone size, D gene, V gene, J gene, CDR3 DNA, CDR3 protein. A D gene is named only where the DNA matches it firmly. Only part of the rows carry a size: once, few, many, or a class if the clone is expanded.

>-|-|TRBV5-1|TRBJ2-1
TGCGCCAGCAGCGTGGACCGGGCCACAAGTGAGCAGTTCTTC
CASSVDRATSEQFF
>few|-|TRBV5-1|TRBJ1-2
TGCGCCAGCAGCTCAGACAGGACCTATGGCTACACCTTC
CASSSDRTYGYTF
>-|-|TRBV5-6|TRBJ1-2
TGTGCCAGCAGCTCTACCAGACTTCTAGGAGGCTATGGCTACACCTTC
CASSSTRLLGGYGYTF
>few|TRBD2|TRBV5-1|TRBJ2-7
TGCGCCAGCAGCTTGGCCCAGAATGGACTAGCGGCCTACGAGCAGTACTTC
CASSLAQNGLAAYEQYF
>-|-|TRBV6-9|TRBJ1-5
TGTGCCTGCAGCAGGAATCAGCCCCAGCATTTT
CACSRNQPQHF
>few|-|TRBV2|TRBJ1-2
TGTGCCAGCAGTGAATCGGGCAGGAGTGCCTATGGCTACACCTTC
CASSESGRSAYGYTF
>-|-|TRBV3-1|TRBJ2-3
TGTGCCAGCAGCCAAGTGGGGGGAGTAGCAGATACGCAGTATTTT
CASSQVGGVADTQYF
>few|-|TRBV20-1|TRBJ2-5
TGCAGTGCTAGAGATGTGTCTTACCAAGAGACCCAGTACTTC
CSARDVSYQETQYF
>few|-|TRBV27|TRBJ2-7
TGTCCCAGCAGTTTGGTCCTGAGCCGAACCGCCTACGAGCAGTACTTC
CPSSLVLSRTAYEQYF
>-|-|TRBV6-6|TRBJ2-5
TGTGCCAGCAGACCGACGGCAGGGTCTGCCTACGACCAGTACTTC
CASRPTAGSAYDQYF
>-|-|TRBV20-1|TRBJ2-3
TGCAGTGCACAGTCCTCGCGGGCTTCCACAGATACGCAGTATTTT
CSAQSSRASTDTQYF
>-|-|TRBV20-1|TRBJ1-1
TGCAGTGCTAGAGGTTTCGGGACGGACACTGAAGCTTTCTTT
CSARGFGTDTEAFF
>-|TRBD2|TRBV12-3/TRBV12-4|TRBJ2-7
TGTGCCAGCAGTCTCAATAGCGGGGGAACCTACAATGAGCAGTACTTC
CASSLNSGGTYNEQYF
>-|TRBD2|TRBV14|TRBJ2-3
TGTGCCAGCAGCCAGGGTAGCGGGAGGAAAGATACGCAGTATTTT
CASSQGSGRKDTQYF
>few|-|TRBV2|TRBJ2-3
TGTGCCACCGCAGGGGCAGATACGCAGTATTTT
CATAGADTQYF
>few|-|TRBV7-9|TRBJ1-5
TGTGCCAGCAGCGTATACGATAGCAATCAGCCCCAGCATTTT
CASSVYDSNQPQHF
>-|TRBD1|TRBV20-1|TRBJ2-5
TGCAGTGCTAGAGATGGGGACAGGGGCCTAGAGACCCAGTACTTC
CSARDGDRGLETQYF
>-|-|TRBV7-7|TRBJ2-7
TGTGCTAGCAGCTCAGGGGTAGGAGAGCAGTACTTC
CASSSGVGEQYF
>-|TRBD1|TRBV5-1|TRBJ1-3
TGCGCCAGCAGCTTTGATCCACAGGGGCCTGGCTCTGGAAACACCATATATTTT
CASSFDPQGPGSGNTIYF
>-|-|TRBV9|TRBJ1-6
TGTGCCAGCAGCCTCGAGGGAGCGGGCAATTCACCCCTCCACTTT
CASSLEGAGNSPLHF
>-|-|TRBV12-2|TRBJ1-4
TGTGCAAGTCGCTTAATCATCACGAGGGCAACTAATGAAAAACTGTTTTTT
CASRLIITRATNEKLFF
>once|TRBD2|TRBV12-3/TRBV12-4|TRBJ2-5
TGTGCCAGCAGGGATAAGCGGGGGGGCCGGGGGGCCCAGTACTTC
CASRDKRGGRGAQYF
>few|-|TRBV20-1|TRBJ2-1
TGCAGTGCCCCAGCGGGCAACTCCTACAATGAGCAGTTCTTC
CSAPAGNSYNEQFF
>-|-|TRBV6-1|TRBJ2-2
TGTGCCAGCTATCGGGACCTCCGGAACACCGGGGAGCTGTTTTTT
CASYRDLRNTGELFF
>few|TRBD1|TRBV11-2|TRBJ2-4
TGTGCCAGCAGAACCACAGGGGGCCTTGCCAAAAACATTCAGTACTTC
CASRTTGGLAKNIQYF
>few|-|TRBV6-1|TRBJ2-5
TGTGCCAGCAGTGAATCAACCTCCCGAGAGACCCAGTACTTC
CASSESTSRETQYF
>-|-|TRBV25-1|TRBJ1-1
TGTGCCAGCCTTAATAAGCAAGTGGGGGACATCCTCGTGAACACTGGAGCTTTCTTT
CASLNKQVGDILVNTGAFF
>few|TRBD2|TRBV24-1|TRBJ2-3
TGTGCCACCAGTGAGAGAGTCAGCGGGAGGACAGATACGCAGTATTTT
CATSERVSGRTDTQYF
>-|-|TRBV12-3/TRBV12-4|TRBJ2-5
TGTGCCAGCGGTTTGGGTCTAACCCCTTACGGGGAGACCCAGTACTTC
CASGLGLTPYGETQYF
>few|-|TRBV6-2/TRBV6-3|TRBJ2-7
TGTGCCACTACGGGGCCAGGCGTCTACGAGCAGTACTTC
CATTGPGVYEQYF
>once|TRBD2|TRBV7-2|TRBJ2-3
TGTGCCAGCAGCTTAGCCGGGACTAGCGGGTCAGATACGCAGTATTTT
CASSLAGTSGSDTQYF
>once|-|TRBV5-6|TRBJ1-2
TGTGCCAGCAGCTTGGAAGAAGTTCTTAACTATGGCTACACCTTC
CASSLEEVLNYGYTF
>few|-|TRBV16|TRBJ1-5
TGTGCCAGCAGCCAATCGGTCCGTATTAGCAATCAGCCCCAGCATTTT
CASSQSVRISNQPQHF
>-|-|TRBV6-1|TRBJ2-3
TGTGCCAGCAGTAAAGTAGTGTTTCCTGGGGTCGCCTTTGATACGCAGTATTTT
CASSKVVFPGVAFDTQYF
>-|TRBD2|TRBV20-1|TRBJ2-1
TGCAGTGCTAGAGATTCTGGGACTAGCGGGGGAGATTACAATGAGCAGTTCTTC
CSARDSGTSGGDYNEQFF
>-|-|TRBV5-1|TRBJ2-7
TGCGCCAGCAGCTTACTCCCGACATCTAACGAGCAGTACTTC
CASSLLPTSNEQYF
>-|-|TRBV5-5|TRBJ2-6
TGTGCCAGCAGCTTGGAGTTAGTACAGTCTGGGGCCAACGTCCTGACTTTC
CASSLELVQSGANVLTF
>-|-|TRBV27|TRBJ1-6
TGTGCCAGCACCCAACCGGGAGTTAATTCACCCCTCCACTTT
CASTQPGVNSPLHF
>-|TRBD2|TRBV7-2|TRBJ2-7
TGTGCCAGCAGCTTCGGACTAGCGGCTCTCTACGAGCAGTACTTC
CASSFGLAALYEQYF
>few|-|TRBV5-1|TRBJ1-5
TGCGCCAGCAGCTCAGTCCCCAGGGATAGCAATCAGCCCCAGCATTTT
CASSSVPRDSNQPQHF
>-|TRBD2|TRBV20-1|TRBJ2-7
TGCAGTGCTAAAACCGGGACTAGCTCCTACAATGAGCAGTACTTC
CSAKTGTSSYNEQYF
>few|TRBD2|TRBV6-2/TRBV6-3|TRBJ2-1
TGTGCCAGCAGTTACCGGAGCGGGGGCTCCTACAATGAGCAGTTCTTC
CASSYRSGGSYNEQFF
>-|-|TRBV14|TRBJ2-7
TGTGCCAGCAGCCACGGGGTGATTTTCTACGAGCAGTACTTC
CASSHGVIFYEQYF